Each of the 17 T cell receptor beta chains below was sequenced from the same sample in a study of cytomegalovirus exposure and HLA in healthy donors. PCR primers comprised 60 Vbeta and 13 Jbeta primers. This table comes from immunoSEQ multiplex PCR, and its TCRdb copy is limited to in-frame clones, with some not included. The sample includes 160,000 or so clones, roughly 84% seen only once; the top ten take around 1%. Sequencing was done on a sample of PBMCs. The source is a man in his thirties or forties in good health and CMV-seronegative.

The chain's CDR3 is CASSLWTSGSIYEQYF. The CDR3 DNA follows: TGTGCCAGCAGCTTATGGACTAGCGGGAGTATCTACGAGCAGTACTTC. The chain couples TRBV7-2 to TRBJ2-7; 13 nucleotides align to TRBD2. Germline CDR1 reads SGHTA; CDR2 reads FQGNSA. The V and J ends lost 2 bases and 3 bases, in that order; junction bases with no gene match: 4. This CDR3 contains 16 residues.

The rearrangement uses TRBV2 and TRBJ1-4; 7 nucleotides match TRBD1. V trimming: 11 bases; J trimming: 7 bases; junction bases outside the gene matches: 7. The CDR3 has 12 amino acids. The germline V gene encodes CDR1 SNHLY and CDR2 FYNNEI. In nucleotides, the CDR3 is TGTGCCGGTCAGGGGGTCGGTGAAAAACTGTTTTTT. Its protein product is CAGQGVGEKLFF. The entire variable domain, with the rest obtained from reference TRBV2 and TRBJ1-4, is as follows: EPEVTQTPSHQVTQMGQEVILRCVPISNHLYFYWYRQILGQKVEFLVSFYNNEISEKSEIFDDQFSVERPDGSNFTLKIRSTKLEDSAMYFCAGQGVGEKLFFGSGTQLSVL.

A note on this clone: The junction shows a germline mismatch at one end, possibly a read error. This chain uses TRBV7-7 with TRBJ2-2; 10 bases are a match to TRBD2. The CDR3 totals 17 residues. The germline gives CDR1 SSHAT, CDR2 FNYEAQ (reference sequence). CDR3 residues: CASSPTRLAGRTGELFF. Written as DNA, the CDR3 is TGTGCTAGCAGCCCCACCCGACTAGCGGGCCGCACCGGGGAGCTGTTTTTT.

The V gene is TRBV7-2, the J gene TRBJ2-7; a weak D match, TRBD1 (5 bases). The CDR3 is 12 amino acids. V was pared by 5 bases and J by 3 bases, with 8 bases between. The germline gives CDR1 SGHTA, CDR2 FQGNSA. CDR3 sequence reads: CASSPGFYEQYF. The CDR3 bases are TGTGCCAGCAGCCCAGGGTTCTACGAGCAGTACTTC. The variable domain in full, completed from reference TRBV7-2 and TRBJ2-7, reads GAGVSQSPSNKVTEKGKDVELRCDPISGHTALYWYRQSLGQGLEFLIYFQGNSAPDKSGLPSDRFSAERTGGSVSTLTIQRTQQEDSAVYLCASSPGFYEQYFGPGTRLTVT.

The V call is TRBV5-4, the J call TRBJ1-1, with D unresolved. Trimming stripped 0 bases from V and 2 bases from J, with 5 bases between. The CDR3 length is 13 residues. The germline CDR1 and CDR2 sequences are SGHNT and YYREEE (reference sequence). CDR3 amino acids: CASSLALNTEAFF. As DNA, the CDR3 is TGTGCCAGCAGCTTGGCACTCAACACTGAAGCTTTCTTT.

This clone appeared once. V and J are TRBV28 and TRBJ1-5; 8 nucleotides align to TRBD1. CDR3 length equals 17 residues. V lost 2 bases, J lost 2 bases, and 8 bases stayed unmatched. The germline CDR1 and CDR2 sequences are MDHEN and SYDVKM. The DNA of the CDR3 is TGTGCCAGCAGTTTAGGTCCTGGACAGGGAGGCAATCAGCCCCAGCATTTT. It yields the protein CASSLGPGQGGNQPQHF. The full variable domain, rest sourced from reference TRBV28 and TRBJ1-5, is DVKVTQSSRYLVKRTGEKVFLECVQDMDHENMFWYRQDPGLGLRLIYFSYDVKMKEKGDIPEGYSVSREKKERFSLILESASTNQTSMYLCASSLGPGQGGNQPQHFGDGTRLSIL.

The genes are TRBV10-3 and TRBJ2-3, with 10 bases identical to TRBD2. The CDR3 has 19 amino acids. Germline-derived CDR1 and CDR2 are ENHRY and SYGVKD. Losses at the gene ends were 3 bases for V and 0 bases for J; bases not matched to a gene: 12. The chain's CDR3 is CAISDSSVGLAASTDTQYF. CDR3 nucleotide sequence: TGTGCCATCAGTGATTCGAGTGTCGGACTAGCGGCTAGCACAGATACGCAGTATTTT.

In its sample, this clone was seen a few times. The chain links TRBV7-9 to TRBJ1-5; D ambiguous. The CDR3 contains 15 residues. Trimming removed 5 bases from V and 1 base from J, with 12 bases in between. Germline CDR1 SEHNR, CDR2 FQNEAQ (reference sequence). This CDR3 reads CASSGPSGSNQPQHF. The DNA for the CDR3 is TGTGCCAGCAGCGGGCCCAGTGGGAGCAATCAGCCCCAGCATTTT.

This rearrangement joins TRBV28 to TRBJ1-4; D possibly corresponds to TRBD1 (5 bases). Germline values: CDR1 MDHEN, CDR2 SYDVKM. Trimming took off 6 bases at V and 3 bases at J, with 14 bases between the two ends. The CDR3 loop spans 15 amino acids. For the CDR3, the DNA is TGTGCCAGCAGAATTGGGGGGTCCCCTAATGAAAAACTGTTTTTT. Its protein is CASRIGGSPNEKLFF.

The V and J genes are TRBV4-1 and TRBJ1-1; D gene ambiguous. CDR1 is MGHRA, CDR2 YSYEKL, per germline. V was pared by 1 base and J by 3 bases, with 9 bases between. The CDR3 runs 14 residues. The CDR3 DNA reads TGCGCCAGCAGCCAAGGGGAGTGGGACACTGAAGCTTTCTTT. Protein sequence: CASSQGEWDTEAFF.

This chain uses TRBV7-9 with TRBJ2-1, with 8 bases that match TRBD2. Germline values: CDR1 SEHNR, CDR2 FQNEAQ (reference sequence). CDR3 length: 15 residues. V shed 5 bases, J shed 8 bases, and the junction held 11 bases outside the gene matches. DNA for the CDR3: TGTGCCAGCAGCCCCAAATTTAGCGGGATAGATGAGCAGTTCTTC. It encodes CASSPKFSGIDEQFF.

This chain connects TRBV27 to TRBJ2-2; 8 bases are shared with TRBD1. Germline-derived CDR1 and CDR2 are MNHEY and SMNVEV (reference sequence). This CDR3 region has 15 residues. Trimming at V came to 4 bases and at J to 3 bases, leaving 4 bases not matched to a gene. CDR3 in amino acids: CASSSRQGYTGELFF. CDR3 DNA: TGTGCCAGCAGTTCGAGACAGGGGTACACCGGGGAGCTGTTTTTT.

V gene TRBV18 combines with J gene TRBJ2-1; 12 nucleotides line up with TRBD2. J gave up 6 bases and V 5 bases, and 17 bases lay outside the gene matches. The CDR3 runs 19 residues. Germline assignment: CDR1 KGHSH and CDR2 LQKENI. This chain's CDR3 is CASSSLAGGPSVLGNEQFF. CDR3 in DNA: TGTGCCAGCTCATCCCTAGCGGGAGGGCCCTCGGTTTTGGGCAATGAGCAGTTCTTC.

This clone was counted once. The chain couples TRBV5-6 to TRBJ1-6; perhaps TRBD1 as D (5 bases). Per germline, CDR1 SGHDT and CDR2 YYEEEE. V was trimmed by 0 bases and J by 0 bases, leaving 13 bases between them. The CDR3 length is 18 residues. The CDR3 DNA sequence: TGTGCCAGCAGCTTGGGGAGGGGCCAGAGCTCCTATAATTCACCCCTCCACTTT. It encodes CASSLGRGQSSYNSPLHF. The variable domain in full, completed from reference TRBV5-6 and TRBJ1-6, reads DAGVTQSPTHLIKTRGQQVTLRCSPKSGHDTVSWYQQALGQGPQFIFQYYEEEERQRGNFPDRFSGHQFPNYSSELNVNALLLGDSALYLCASSLGRGQSSYNSPLHFGNGTRLTVT.

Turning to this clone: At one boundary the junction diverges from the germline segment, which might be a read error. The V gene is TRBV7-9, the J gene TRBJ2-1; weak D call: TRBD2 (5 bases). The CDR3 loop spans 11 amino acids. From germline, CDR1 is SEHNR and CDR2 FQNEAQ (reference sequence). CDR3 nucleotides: TGTTCCAGCACCCAGAGCGGTGAGCAGTTCTTC. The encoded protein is CSSTQSGEQFF.

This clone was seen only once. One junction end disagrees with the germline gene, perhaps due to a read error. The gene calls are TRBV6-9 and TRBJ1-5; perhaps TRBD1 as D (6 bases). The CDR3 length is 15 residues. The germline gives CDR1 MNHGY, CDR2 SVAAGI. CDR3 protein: CASSLVRGRNRPQHF. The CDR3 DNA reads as TGTGCCAGCAGTTTGGTCAGGGGCCGAAATCGGCCCCAGCATTTT.

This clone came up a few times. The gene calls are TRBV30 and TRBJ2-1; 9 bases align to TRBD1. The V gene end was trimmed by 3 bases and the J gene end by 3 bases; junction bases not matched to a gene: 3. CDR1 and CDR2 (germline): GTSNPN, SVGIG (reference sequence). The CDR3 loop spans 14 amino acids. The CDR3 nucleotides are TGTGCCTGGAGGAAGACAGGGGGCTACAATGAGCAGTTCTTC. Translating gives CAWRKTGGYNEQFF. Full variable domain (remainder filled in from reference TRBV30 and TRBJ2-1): SQTIHQWPATLVQPVGSPLSLECTVEGTSNPNLYWYRQAAGRGLQLLFYSVGIGQISSEVPQNLSASRPQDRQFILSSKKLLLSDSGFYLCAWRKTGGYNEQFFGPGTRLTVL.